Detailed here is one TCR beta chain. The record originates from a study of blood T cell repertoires in COVID-19. About the study: Sites across the United States, Italy and Spain contributed samples from acute and convalescent COVID-19. The cDNA or gDNA used as material had been derived from T cells, B-cell-depleted T cells, or PBMCs.

Original handling: Counts of nucleated cells, estimated from reference gene primer amplification, were obtained. Assay: immunoSEQ multiplex PCR; the TCRdb copy retains only in-frame clones and omits some. That table furnishes V, J and clone size, whereas the DNA furnished D and trimming. The sample carries around 170,000 clones, over 80% recorded once. Per germline, CDR1 SGDLS and CDR2 YYNGEE. CDR3 size: 15 residues. Trimming removed 4 bases at V and 7 bases at J, with 17 bases between. The chain carries TRBV9 and TRBJ1-4, with D unclear. The sequenced material came from peripheral blood. The source of this sequence is a woman aged 55-69 years with acute or convalescent COVID-19. The CDR3 bases are TGTGCCAGCAGCCCCCAGGCGGGTAAGGGTGAAAAACTGTTTTTT. It is translated as CASSPQAGKGEKLFF.